This T cell receptor beta chain was identified during a study of OX40 agonist ivuxolimab in advanced cancers. The wider study: All patients had ivuxolimab intravenously every 2 weeks at 0.01 to 10 mg/kg.

Study results and caveats: Antigens targeted by the expanded peripheral T cells were not determined.

Looked up from germline, CDR1 is MNHEY and CDR2 is SMNVEV (reference sequence). Trimming stripped 2 bases from V and 0 bases from J, with 12 bases between. The CDR3 runs 16 residues. Turning to this clone: The antigen is undetermined.

The method was immunoSEQ multiplex PCR; TCRdb's version includes in-frame clones alone and lacks a portion of them. This sample has about 86,000 clones, with about 90% found just once. V is TRBV27 and J is TRBJ2-3, with D unresolved. The sequence came from an adult with an advanced solid tumor such as melanoma, head and neck, liver or kidney cancer. The input for sequencing was CD4+ or CD8+ T cells sorted from blood, taken in a trial of the OX40 agonist ivuxolimab. The CDR3 DNA is TGTGCCAGCAGTTTAGAAGTCGGCTCTAGCACAGATACGCAGTATTTT. Translating it yields CASSLEVGSSTDTQYF.